Listed here are 4 T cell receptor beta chains from one sample, sequenced in a study of T cell repertoires in cytomegalovirus infection. One entry per CDR3 protein results from TCRdb running MiXCR on the reads. The sample consists of some 150,000 distinct CDR3 sequences, 23% of them appearing once. What was sequenced was PBMCs. The receptor source for this set is a human donor in good health (CMV status not recorded). Some clones in this sample may be carry-over from other donors' samples.

The chain links TRBV28 to TRBJ2-5; 10 bases fit TRBD1. Germline V gene sequence: CDR1 MDHEN, CDR2 SYDVKM. The trim removed 6 bases at V and 5 bases at J, leaving 12 bases unmatched. CDR3 size: 16 residues. The DNA of the CDR3 is TGTGCCAGCAGGATTCGTCAGACAGGGGGCCGGGAGACCCAGTACTTC. Its protein product is CASRIRQTGGRETQYF.

The sample holds a few counts of this clonotype. V gene TRBV18 combines with J gene TRBJ1-5; weak D call: TRBD1 (5 bases). The germline V gene encodes CDR1 KGHSH and CDR2 LQKENI. The CDR3 is made up of 14 amino acids. Trimming left V 6 bases short and J 3 bases short, with 12 bases between. This CDR3 is CASSPGPPNQPQHF. DNA of the CDR3: TGTGCCAGCTCTCCGGGACCGCCCAATCAGCCCCAGCATTTT.

A remark on this clonotype: Germline and junction disagree at one end, which may indicate a read error. V gene TRBV7-9 combines with J gene TRBJ2-7; D call uncertain. Germline-derived CDR1 and CDR2 are SEHNR and FQNEAQ (reference sequence). This CDR3 has 11 residues. CDR3 coding DNA: TGTGCCGGCAGCTTAGCCGGTCAGCAGTACTTC. Translating gives CAGSLAGQQYF.

The rearrangement uses TRBV4-1 and TRBJ2-7; 10 nucleotides agree with TRBD2. Trimming took 0 bases from V and 3 from J; bases not matched to a gene: 11. Germline CDR1 MGHRA, CDR2 YSYEKL. The CDR3 covers 18 residues. The CDR3 here is CASSQDRLAGVWSYEQYF. The CDR3 DNA is TGCGCCAGCAGCCAAGATCGCCTAGCGGGAGTTTGGAGCTACGAGCAGTACTTC.